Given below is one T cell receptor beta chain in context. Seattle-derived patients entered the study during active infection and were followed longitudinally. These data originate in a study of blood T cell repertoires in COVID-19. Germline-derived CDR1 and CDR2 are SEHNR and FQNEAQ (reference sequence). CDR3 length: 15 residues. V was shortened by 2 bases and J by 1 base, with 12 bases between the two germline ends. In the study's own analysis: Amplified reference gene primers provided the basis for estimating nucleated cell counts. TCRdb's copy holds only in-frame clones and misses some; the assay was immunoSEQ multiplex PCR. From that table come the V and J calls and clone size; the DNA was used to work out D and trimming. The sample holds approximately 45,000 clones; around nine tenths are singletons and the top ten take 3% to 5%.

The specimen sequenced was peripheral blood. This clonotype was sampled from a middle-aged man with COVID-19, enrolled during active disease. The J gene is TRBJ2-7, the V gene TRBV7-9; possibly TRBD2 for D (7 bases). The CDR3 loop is CASSLSGDYSYEQYF. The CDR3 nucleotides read TGTGCCAGCAGCTTATCAGGGGACTATTCCTACGAGCAGTACTTC.